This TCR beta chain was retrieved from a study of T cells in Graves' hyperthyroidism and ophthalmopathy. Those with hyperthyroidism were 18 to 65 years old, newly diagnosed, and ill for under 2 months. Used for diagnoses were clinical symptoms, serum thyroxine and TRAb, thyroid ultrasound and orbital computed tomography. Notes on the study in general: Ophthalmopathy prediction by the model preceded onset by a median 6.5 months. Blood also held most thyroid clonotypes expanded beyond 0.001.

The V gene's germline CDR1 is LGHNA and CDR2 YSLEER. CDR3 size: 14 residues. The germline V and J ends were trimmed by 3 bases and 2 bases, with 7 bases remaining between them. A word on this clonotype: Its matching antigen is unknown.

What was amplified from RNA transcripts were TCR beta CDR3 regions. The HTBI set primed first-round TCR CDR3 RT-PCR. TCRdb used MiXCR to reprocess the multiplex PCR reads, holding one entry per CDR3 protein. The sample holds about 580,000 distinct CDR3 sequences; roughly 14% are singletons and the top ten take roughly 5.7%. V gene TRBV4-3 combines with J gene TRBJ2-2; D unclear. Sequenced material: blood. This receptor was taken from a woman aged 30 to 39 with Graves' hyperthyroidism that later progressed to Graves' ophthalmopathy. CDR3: CASSQADNTGELFF. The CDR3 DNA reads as TGCGCCAGCAGCCAGGCGGACAACACCGGGGAGCTGTTTTTT.